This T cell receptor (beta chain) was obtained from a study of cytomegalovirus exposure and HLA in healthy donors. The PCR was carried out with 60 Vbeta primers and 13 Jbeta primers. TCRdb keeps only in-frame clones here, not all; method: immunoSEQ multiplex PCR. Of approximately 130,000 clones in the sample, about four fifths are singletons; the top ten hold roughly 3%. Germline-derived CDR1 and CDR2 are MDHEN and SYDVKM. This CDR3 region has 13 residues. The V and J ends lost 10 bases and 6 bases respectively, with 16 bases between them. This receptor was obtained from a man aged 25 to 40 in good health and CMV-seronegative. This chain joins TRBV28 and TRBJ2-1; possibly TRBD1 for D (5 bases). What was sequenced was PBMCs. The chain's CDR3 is CATLMTVINEQFF. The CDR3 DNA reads TGTGCCACCCTAATGACAGTGATCAATGAGCAGTTCTTC.